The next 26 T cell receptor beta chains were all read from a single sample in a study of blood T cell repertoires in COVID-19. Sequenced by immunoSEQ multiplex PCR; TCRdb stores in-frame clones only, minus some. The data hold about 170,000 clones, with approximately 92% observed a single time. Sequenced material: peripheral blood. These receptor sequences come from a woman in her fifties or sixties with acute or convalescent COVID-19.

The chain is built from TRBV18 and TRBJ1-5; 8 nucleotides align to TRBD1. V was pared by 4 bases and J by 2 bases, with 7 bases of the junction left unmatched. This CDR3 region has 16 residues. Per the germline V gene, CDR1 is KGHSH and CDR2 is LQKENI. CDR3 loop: CASSRPGTGGNQPQHF. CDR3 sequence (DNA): TGTGCCAGCTCACGTCCCGGGACAGGCGGCAATCAGCCCCAGCATTTT.

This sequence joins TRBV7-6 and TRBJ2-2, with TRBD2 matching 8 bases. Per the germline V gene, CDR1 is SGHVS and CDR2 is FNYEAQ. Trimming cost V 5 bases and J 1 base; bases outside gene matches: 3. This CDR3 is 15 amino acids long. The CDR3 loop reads CASSLSGMNTGELFF. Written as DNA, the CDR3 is TGTGCCAGCAGCCTTAGCGGGATGAACACCGGGGAGCTGTTTTTT.

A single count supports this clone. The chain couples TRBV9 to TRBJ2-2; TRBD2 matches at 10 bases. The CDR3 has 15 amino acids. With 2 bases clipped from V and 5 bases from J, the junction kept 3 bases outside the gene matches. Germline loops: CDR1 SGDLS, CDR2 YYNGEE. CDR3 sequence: CASSVLAGETGELFF. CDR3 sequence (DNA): TGTGCCAGCAGCGTCCTAGCGGGGGAGACCGGGGAGCTGTTTTTT. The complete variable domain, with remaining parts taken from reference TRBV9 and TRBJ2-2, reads DSGVTQTPKHLITATGQRVTLRCSPRSGDLSVYWYQQSLDQGLQFLIQYYNGEERAKGNILERFSAQQFPDLHSELNLSSLELGDSALYFCASSVLAGETGELFFGEGSRLTVL.

CDR3 region: CASSSTGFGTEAFF. DNA of the CDR3: TGTGCCAGCAGTTCGACAGGGTTTGGGACTGAAGCTTTCTTT. The chain uses TRBV27 and TRBJ1-1, with TRBD1 matching over 7 bases. Trimming cost V 4 bases and J 5 bases; bases outside gene matches: 7. Germline CDR1 MNHEY, CDR2 SMNVEV (reference sequence). The CDR3 loop spans 14 amino acids.

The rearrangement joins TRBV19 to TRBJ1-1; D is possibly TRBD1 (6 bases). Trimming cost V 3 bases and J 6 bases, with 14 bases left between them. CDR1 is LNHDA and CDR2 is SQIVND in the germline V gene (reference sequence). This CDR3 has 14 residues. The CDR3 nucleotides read TGTGCCAGTAGTATCCGGGGGGCCGCGGCTGAAGCTTTCTTT. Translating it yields CASSIRGAAAEAFF.

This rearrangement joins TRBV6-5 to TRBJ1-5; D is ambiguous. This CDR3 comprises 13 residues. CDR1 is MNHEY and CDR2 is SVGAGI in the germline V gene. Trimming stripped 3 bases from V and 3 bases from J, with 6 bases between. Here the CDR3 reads CASSYNVNQPQHF. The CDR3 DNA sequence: TGTGCCAGCAGTTATAATGTCAATCAGCCCCAGCATTTT.

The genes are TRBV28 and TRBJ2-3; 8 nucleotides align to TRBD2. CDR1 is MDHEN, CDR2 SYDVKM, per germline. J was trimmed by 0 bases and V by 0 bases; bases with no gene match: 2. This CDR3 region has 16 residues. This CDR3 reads CASSLWLAGSTDTQYF. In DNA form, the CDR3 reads TGTGCCAGCAGTTTATGGCTAGCGGGCAGCACAGATACGCAGTATTTT.

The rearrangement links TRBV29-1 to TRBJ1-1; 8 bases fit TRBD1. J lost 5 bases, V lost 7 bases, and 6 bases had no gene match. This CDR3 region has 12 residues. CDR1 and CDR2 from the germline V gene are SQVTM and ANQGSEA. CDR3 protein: CSGQGASTEAFF. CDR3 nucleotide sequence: TGCAGCGGGCAGGGGGCCTCGACTGAAGCTTTCTTT.

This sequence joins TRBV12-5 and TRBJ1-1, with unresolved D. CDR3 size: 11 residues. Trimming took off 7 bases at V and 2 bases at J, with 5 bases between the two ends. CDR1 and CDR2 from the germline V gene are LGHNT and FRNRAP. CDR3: CASAINTEAFF. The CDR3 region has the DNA TGTGCTAGTGCCATTAACACTGAAGCTTTCTTT. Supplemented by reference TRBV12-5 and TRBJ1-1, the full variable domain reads DARVTQTPRHKVTEMGQEVTMRCQPILGHNTVFWYRQTMMQGLELLAYFRNRAPLDDSGMPKDRFSAEMPDATLATLKIQPSEPRDSAVYFCASAINTEAFFGQGTRLTVV.

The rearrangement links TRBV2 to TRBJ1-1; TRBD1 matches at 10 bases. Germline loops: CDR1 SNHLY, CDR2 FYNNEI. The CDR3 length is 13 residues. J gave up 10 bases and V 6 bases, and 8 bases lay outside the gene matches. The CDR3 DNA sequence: TGTGCCAGCAGCGGACAGGGGGTGCTGGGAGCTTTCTTT. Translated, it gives CASSGQGVLGAFF.

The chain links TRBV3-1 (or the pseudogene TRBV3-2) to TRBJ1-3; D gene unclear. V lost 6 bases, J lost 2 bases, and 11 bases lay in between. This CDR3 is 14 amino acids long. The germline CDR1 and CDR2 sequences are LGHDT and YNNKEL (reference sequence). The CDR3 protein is CASRQHQTGNTIYF. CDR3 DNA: TGTGCCAGCAGGCAACATCAAACTGGAAACACCATATATTTT.

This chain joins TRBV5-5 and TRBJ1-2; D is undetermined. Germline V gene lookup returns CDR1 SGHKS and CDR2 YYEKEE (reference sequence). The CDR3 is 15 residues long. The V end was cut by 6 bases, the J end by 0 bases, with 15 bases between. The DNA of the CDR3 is TGTGCCAGCACCTCTCAGACGGGAGCTAACTATGGCTACACCTTC. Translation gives CASTSQTGANYGYTF.

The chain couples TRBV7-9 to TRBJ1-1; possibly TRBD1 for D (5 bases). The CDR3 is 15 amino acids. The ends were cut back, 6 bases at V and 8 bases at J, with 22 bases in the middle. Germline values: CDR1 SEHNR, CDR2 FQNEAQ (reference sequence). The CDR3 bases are TGTGCCAGCAGTCTCCCTACTTCGGAGGGGCCAGAAGCTTTCTTT. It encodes CASSLPTSEGPEAFF.

The CDR3, as DNA: TGTGCCAGCAGCAATGGAAACACCATATATTTT. Translating it yields CASSNGNTIYF. The chain has TRBV6-5 and TRBJ1-3, with D unclear. Per germline, CDR1 MNHEY and CDR2 SVGAGI. The length of the CDR3 is 11 residues. V lost 6 bases, J lost 3 bases, and 3 bases lay in between.

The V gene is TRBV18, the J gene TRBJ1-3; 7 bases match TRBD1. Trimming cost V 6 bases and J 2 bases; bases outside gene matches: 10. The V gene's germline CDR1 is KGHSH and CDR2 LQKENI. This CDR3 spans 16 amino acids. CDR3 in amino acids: CASSSSPGTAGNTIYF. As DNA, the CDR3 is TGTGCCAGCTCGTCATCACCCGGGACAGCTGGAAACACCATATATTTT.

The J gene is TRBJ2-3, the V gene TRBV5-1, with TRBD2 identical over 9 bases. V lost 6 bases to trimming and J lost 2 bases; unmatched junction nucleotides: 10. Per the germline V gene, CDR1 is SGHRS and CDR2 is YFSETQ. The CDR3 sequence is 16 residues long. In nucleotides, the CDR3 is TGCGCCAGCACCGAGGTTCTAGCGGGGTCCACAGATACGCAGTATTTT. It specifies CASTEVLAGSTDTQYF.

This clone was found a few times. The CDR3 DNA sequence: TGTGCCAGCAGCTTAGACGGACAGGGAGGGACCGAGCAGTACTTC. Amino acid sequence: CASSLDGQGGTEQYF. This chain joins TRBV13 and TRBJ2-7, with D possibly being TRBD1 (8 bases). This CDR3 is built from 15 residues. In germline, CDR1 is PRHDT, CDR2 FYEKMQ (reference sequence). Trimming took off 1 base at V and 6 bases at J, with 16 bases between the two ends.

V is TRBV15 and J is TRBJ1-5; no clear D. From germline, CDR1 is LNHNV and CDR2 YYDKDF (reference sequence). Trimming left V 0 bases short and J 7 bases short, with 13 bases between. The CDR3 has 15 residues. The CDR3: CATSRDLDLGQPQHF. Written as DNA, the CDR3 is TGTGCCACCAGCAGAGATCTAGATCTTGGGCAGCCCCAGCATTTT.

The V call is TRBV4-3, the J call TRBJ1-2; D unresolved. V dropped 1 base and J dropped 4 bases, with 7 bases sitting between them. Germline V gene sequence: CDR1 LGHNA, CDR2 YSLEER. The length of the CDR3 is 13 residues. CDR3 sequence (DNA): TGCGCCAGCAGCCAAGGGAGTCTCTATGGCTACACCTTC. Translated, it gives CASSQGSLYGYTF.

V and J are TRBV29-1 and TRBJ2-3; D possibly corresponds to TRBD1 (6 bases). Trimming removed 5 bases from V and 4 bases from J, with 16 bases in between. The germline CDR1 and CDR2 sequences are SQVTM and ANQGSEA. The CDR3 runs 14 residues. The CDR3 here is CSVLQGPGADTQYF. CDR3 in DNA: TGCAGCGTTCTACAGGGCCCAGGGGCAGATACGCAGTATTTT.

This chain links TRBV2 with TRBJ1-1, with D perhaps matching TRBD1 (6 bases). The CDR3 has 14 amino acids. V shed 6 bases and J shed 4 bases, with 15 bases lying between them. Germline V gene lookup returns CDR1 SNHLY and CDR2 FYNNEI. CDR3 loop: CASRGQGLTTEAFF. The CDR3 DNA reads TGTGCCAGCAGGGGCCAGGGGCTAACCACTGAAGCTTTCTTT.

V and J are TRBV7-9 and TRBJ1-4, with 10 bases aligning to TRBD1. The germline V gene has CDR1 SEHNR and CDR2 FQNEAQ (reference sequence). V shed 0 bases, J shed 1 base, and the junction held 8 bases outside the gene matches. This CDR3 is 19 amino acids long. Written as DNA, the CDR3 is TGTGCCAGCAGCTTAGCGCTTGGACAGGGGGGTTTAACTAATGAAAAACTGTTTTTT. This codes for CASSLALGQGGLTNEKLFF.

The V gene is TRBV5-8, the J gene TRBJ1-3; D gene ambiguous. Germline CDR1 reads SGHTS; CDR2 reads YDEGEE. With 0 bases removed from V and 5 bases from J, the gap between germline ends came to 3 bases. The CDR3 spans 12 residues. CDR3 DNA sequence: TGTGCCAGCAGCTTGGACAGAAACACCATATATTTT. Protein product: CASSLDRNTIYF. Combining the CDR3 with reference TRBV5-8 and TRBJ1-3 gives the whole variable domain EAGVTQSPTHLIKTRGQQATLRCSPISGHTSVYWYQQALGLGLQFLLWYDEGEERNRGNFPPRFSGRQFPNYSSELNVNALELEDSALYLCASSLDRNTIYFGEGSWLTVV.

DNA of the CDR3: TGTGCCAGCAGTTGGGACAGGGGAGTCTCCTACGAGCAGTACTTC. Residues: CASSWDRGVSYEQYF. V gene TRBV28 combines with J gene TRBJ2-7; 10 positions match TRBD1. The junction had 3 bases not matched to a gene; V was cut back by 4 bases and J by 0 bases. The CDR3 length is 15 residues. CDR1 and CDR2 from the germline V gene are MDHEN and SYDVKM.

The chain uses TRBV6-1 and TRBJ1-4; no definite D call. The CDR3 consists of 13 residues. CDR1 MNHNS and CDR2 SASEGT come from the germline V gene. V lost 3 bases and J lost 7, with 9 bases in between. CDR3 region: CASSDPAGEKLFF. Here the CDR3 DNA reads TGTGCCAGCAGTGATCCAGCGGGTGAAAAACTGTTTTTT.

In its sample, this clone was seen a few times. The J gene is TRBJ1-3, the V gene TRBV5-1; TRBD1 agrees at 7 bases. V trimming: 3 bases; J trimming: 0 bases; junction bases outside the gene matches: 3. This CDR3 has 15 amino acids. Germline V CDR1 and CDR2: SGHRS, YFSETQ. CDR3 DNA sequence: TGCGCCAGCAGCTCAGGGACAGACTCTGGAAACACCATATATTTT. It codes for CASSSGTDSGNTIYF.